Below are 25 T cell receptor beta chains sequenced from a single sample in a study of blood T cell repertoires in COVID-19. Sequencing was performed with immunoSEQ multiplex PCR; in TCRdb, only in-frame clones are kept and a portion is missing. The sample has 250,000 to 300,000 clones; 88% are singletons. The sequenced material came from peripheral blood. Receptors originate from a woman aged 25-40 years with COVID-19, enrolled during active disease.

This chain connects TRBV4-1 to TRBJ2-1; TRBD2 is a possible D gene (5 bases). CDR1 MGHRA and CDR2 YSYEKL come from the germline V gene. The V gene lost 0 bases and the J gene lost 9 bases, with 15 bases spanning the gap. The CDR3 is 15 residues long. The CDR3 region is CASSQERVDWGEQFF. CDR3 in DNA: TGCGCCAGCAGCCAAGAGAGGGTAGATTGGGGTGAGCAGTTCTTC.

V is TRBV24-1 and J is TRBJ1-4, with no clear D. Trimming stripped 2 bases from V and 3 bases from J, with 9 bases between. The V gene's germline CDR1 is KGHDR and CDR2 SFDVKD. This CDR3 comprises 15 residues. The CDR3 spells CATSDSGWPNEKLFF. The DNA for the CDR3 is TGTGCCACCAGTGATTCGGGGTGGCCTAATGAAAAACTGTTTTTT.

This chain uses TRBV5-1 with TRBJ2-5, with 14 positions matching TRBD2. CDR3 length equals 15 residues. Germline-derived CDR1 and CDR2 are SGHRS and YFSETQ. V trimming: 4 bases; J trimming: 4 bases; junction bases outside the gene matches: 3. The DNA of the CDR3 is TGCGCCAGCAGCGGGGGACTAGCGGGAGTAGAGACCCAGTACTTC. Its translation is CASSGGLAGVETQYF.

The chain recombines TRBV5-4 with TRBJ2-2; the match to TRBD2 covers 10 bases. The CDR3 loop spans 17 amino acids. Germline assignment: CDR1 SGHNT and CDR2 YYREEE (reference sequence). Losses at the gene ends were 4 bases for V and 3 bases for J; bases not matched to a gene: 9. CDR3 in DNA: TGTGCCAGCAGCCCGTTGACTAGCGGGTTATACACCGGGGAGCTGTTTTTT. The encoded protein is CASSPLTSGLYTGELFF.

V is TRBV5-6 and J is TRBJ1-4; 8 bases line up with TRBD1. J gave up 3 bases and V 0 bases, and 10 bases lay outside the gene matches. The germline gives CDR1 SGHDT, CDR2 YYEEEE. This CDR3 spans 18 amino acids. This CDR3 reads CASSLAGAGGVANEKLFF. The DNA for the CDR3 is TGTGCCAGCAGCTTGGCCGGGGCAGGGGGCGTTGCTAATGAAAAACTGTTTTTT.

The V call is TRBV14, the J call TRBJ2-7; D may be TRBD2 (5 bases). The V end lost 6 bases, the J end lost 6 bases, and 12 bases lay between the germline ends. This CDR3 spans 12 amino acids. Germline lookup yields CDR1 SGHDN and CDR2 FVKESK. CDR3 protein: CASSLGLPEQYF. The CDR3 nucleotides read TGTGCCAGCAGTCTTGGACTTCCCGAGCAGTACTTC.

This sequence joins TRBV2 and TRBJ1-1; no clear D gene. Germline CDR1 is SNHLY and CDR2 is FYNNEI. The CDR3 spans 12 residues. V was shortened by 8 bases and J by 2 bases, with 9 bases between the two germline ends. This chain's CDR3 is CASGGPNTEAFF. CDR3 coding DNA: TGTGCCAGCGGAGGACCCAACACTGAAGCTTTCTTT.

The rearrangement links TRBV2 to TRBJ1-2; the D is unclear. Looked up from germline, CDR1 is SNHLY and CDR2 is FYNNEI. CDR3 size: 13 residues. Trimming left V 5 bases short and J 5 bases short, with 12 bases between. The CDR3 is CASSTWTIYGYTF. The CDR3 DNA follows: TGTGCCAGCAGTACCTGGACTATTTATGGCTACACCTTC.

This clone was detected only a few times. Other nucleotide sequences from this sample produce the same CDR3. V is TRBV18 and J is TRBJ1-1, with D possibly TRBD1 on 6 matching bases. CDR1 and CDR2 from the germline V gene are KGHSH and LQKENI. This CDR3 region has 13 residues. The ends were cut back, 6 bases at V and 1 base at J, with 9 bases in the middle. DNA of the CDR3: TGTGCCAGCTCCGCGACAGGGAACACTGAAGCTTTCTTT. This codes for CASSATGNTEAFF.

Only one count was recorded for this clone. V gene TRBV10-3 combines with J gene TRBJ2-5; D not resolved. V lost 9 bases, J lost 2 bases, and 13 bases lay in between. Germline CDR1 ENHRY, CDR2 SYGVKD. CDR3 length: 13 amino acids. The CDR3 reads CAIGGLGQETQYF. CDR3 coding DNA: TGTGCCATTGGTGGGCTGGGTCAAGAGACCCAGTACTTC.

The rearrangement joins TRBV12-3 or TRBV12-4 to TRBJ2-7; D uncertain. This CDR3 has 12 residues. V was pared by 4 bases and J by 2 bases, with 6 bases between. CDR3 in DNA: TGTGCCAGCAGTTCCCTTCCCTACGAGCAGTACTTC. This codes for CASSSLPYEQYF.

This chain joins TRBV10-1 and TRBJ2-7, with 7 bases lining up with TRBD2. Germline V gene data show CDR1 as WNHNN and CDR2 as SYGVQD (reference sequence). V shed 0 bases and J 7 bases; nucleotides not matched to a gene: 18. The CDR3 totals 18 residues. The CDR3 coding sequence is TGCGCCAGCAGTGAGTCGAGAGTGGGGCTAGCGGCCTACTCAGAGCAGTACTTC. Its protein product is CASSESRVGLAAYSEQYF.

This clone was detected a few times. The chain is built from TRBV10-2 and TRBJ2-1, with a tentative D call TRBD2 (5 bases). Germline CDR1 WSHSY, CDR2 SAAADI. CDR3 length equals 11 residues. CDR3 sequence: CACRTGLEQFF. CDR3 in DNA: TGCGCTTGTCGGACCGGACTTGAGCAGTTCTTC.

A single count supports this clone. V is TRBV4-2 and J is TRBJ1-5; D possibly corresponds to TRBD1 (6 bases). The CDR3 covers 16 residues. V lost 1 base and J lost 0, with 10 bases in between. The germline V gene encodes CDR1 LGHNA and CDR2 YNFKEQ. This CDR3 is CASSQVGQYSNQPQHF. The DNA for the CDR3 is TGTGCCAGCAGCCAAGTCGGACAGTATAGCAATCAGCCCCAGCATTTT.

This clone was seen once. The V gene is TRBV9, the J gene TRBJ1-4, with 7 bases matching TRBD1. The junction had 7 bases not matched to a gene; V was cut back by 4 bases and J by 4 bases. Germline assignment: CDR1 SGDLS and CDR2 YYNGEE. The CDR3 totals 15 residues. Written as DNA, the CDR3 is TGTGCCAGCAGCCGAGCGACAGGGTATAATGAAAAACTGTTTTTT. Amino acids: CASSRATGYNEKLFF. Full variable domain (rest looked up from reference TRBV9 and TRBJ1-4): DSGVTQTPKHLITATGQRVTLRCSPRSGDLSVYWYQQSLDQGLQFLIQYYNGEERAKGNILERFSAQQFPDLHSELNLSSLELGDSALYFCASSRATGYNEKLFFGSGTQLSVL.

This chain joins TRBV5-6 and TRBJ2-7; D is possibly TRBD2 (6 bases). Looked up from germline, CDR1 is SGHDT and CDR2 is YYEEEE. The CDR3 spans 14 residues. V was shortened by 3 bases and J by 7 bases, with 17 bases between the two germline ends. This CDR3 reads CASSSGLFLAEQYF. The CDR3, as DNA: TGTGCCAGCAGCTCGGGACTCTTCCTGGCGGAGCAGTACTTC.

This chain uses TRBV5-1 with TRBJ1-1; D is ambiguous. Trimming removed 4 bases at V and 1 base at J, with 8 bases between. Germline CDR1 is SGHRS and CDR2 is YFSETQ. CDR3 length: 13 residues. CDR3 nucleotide sequence: TGCGCCAGCAGCCCGTGGGCGAACACTGAAGCTTTCTTT. Protein sequence: CASSPWANTEAFF.

This clone occurred a few times. The chain employs TRBV28 and TRBJ1-4; 7 bases fit TRBD1. CDR1 is MDHEN, CDR2 SYDVKM, per germline. The CDR3 contains 17 residues. V lost 5 bases to trimming and J lost 0 bases; unmatched junction nucleotides: 9. CDR3 sequence: CASSNAGGGSTNEKLFF. The CDR3 coding sequence is TGTGCCAGCAGTAACGCAGGGGGTGGATCAACTAATGAAAAACTGTTTTTT.

The chain carries TRBV4-2 and TRBJ2-3; 11 bases align to TRBD2. Germline CDR1 LGHNA, CDR2 YNFKEQ. This CDR3 has 16 amino acids. The V and J ends lost 1 base and 2 bases, in that order; junction bases with no gene match: 2. CDR3 nucleotides: TGTGCCAGCAGCCAAGGACTAGCGGGGACCACAGATACGCAGTATTTT. Protein sequence: CASSQGLAGTTDTQYF.

The chain carries TRBV11-2 and TRBJ1-1, with a tentative D call TRBD1 (5 bases). V gave up 5 bases and J gave up 1 base, with 11 bases separating them. Germline loops: CDR1 SGHAT, CDR2 FQNNGV. CDR3 length: 14 residues. CDR3 DNA: TGTGCCAGCAGCACACAGGCTGCGAACACTGAAGCTTTCTTT. It translates to CASSTQAANTEAFF.

This clone was observed a handful of times. The CDR3 nucleotides are TGTGCCAGCAAACTTGCAGGATTAAACTATGGCTACACCTTC. Its protein is CASKLAGLNYGYTF. The chain combines TRBV2 with TRBJ1-2; D not certain. Germline V gene data show CDR1 as SNHLY and CDR2 as FYNNEI. Trimming stripped 7 bases from V and 2 bases from J, with 14 bases between. CDR3 length: 14 residues.

The chain has TRBV12-3 or TRBV12-4 and TRBJ2-3; a weak D match, TRBD2 (6 bases). The CDR3 length is 13 residues. V was trimmed by 6 bases and J by 6 bases, leaving 13 bases between them. The CDR3 sequence is CASRPGTSDTQYF. The CDR3 DNA follows: TGTGCCAGCAGGCCCGGGACTTCCGATACGCAGTATTTT.

This clone was seen only once. This chain links TRBV27 with TRBJ2-3; D is possibly TRBD2 (5 bases). The germline V and J ends were trimmed by 3 bases and 5 bases, with 9 bases remaining between them. Germline V gene data show CDR1 as MNHEY and CDR2 as SMNVEV (reference sequence). The CDR3 runs to 13 residues. CDR3 sequence: CASSFLGLDTQYF. In DNA form, the CDR3 reads TGTGCCAGCAGTTTCCTTGGACTAGATACGCAGTATTTT.

This chain joins TRBV29-1 and TRBJ2-7; the D is unclear. V lost 5 bases, J lost 0 bases, and 11 bases lay in between. The V gene's germline CDR1 is SQVTM and CDR2 ANQGSEA. The CDR3 is 13 amino acids. CDR3 region: CSVQAIGSYEQYF. The DNA for the CDR3 is TGCAGCGTTCAGGCTATCGGCTCCTACGAGCAGTACTTC.

The chain employs TRBV6-2 or TRBV6-3 and TRBJ2-5; D remains unclear. Trimming cost V 5 bases and J 4 bases, with 5 bases left between them. The CDR3 is made up of 11 amino acids. Germline CDR1 MNHEY, CDR2 SVGEGT. In DNA form, the CDR3 reads TGTGCCAGCAGTCCGCGAGAGACCCAGTACTTC. Encoded protein: CASSPRETQYF.